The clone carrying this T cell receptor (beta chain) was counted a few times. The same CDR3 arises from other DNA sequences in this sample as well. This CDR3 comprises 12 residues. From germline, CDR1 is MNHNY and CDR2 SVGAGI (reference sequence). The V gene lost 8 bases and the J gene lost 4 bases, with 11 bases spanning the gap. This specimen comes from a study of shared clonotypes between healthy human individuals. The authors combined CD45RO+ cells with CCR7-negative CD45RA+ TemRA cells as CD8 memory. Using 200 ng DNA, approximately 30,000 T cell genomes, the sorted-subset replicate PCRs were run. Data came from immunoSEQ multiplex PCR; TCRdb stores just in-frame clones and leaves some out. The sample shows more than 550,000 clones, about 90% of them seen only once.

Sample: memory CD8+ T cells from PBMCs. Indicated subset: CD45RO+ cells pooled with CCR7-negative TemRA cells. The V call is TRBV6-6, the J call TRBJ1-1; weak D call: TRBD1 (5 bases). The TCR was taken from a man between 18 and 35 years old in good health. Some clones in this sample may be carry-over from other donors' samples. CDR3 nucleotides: TGTGCCAGCTCACCAGGGCTCACTGAAGCTTTCTTT. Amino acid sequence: CASSPGLTEAFF.